This T cell receptor beta chain comes out of a study of control samples from healthy donors and cancer patients. This table comes from immunoSEQ multiplex PCR, and its TCRdb copy is limited to in-frame clones, with some not included. The sample has 60,000 to 100,000 clones, approximately 91% seen once; the top ten hold 6.5% to 8.5%. The CDR3 loop spans 13 amino acids. Per the germline V gene, CDR1 is LNHDA and CDR2 is SQIVND (reference sequence). V was cut by 4 bases and J by 5 bases, with 11 bases left in between. The gene calls are TRBV19 and TRBJ2-5, with D maybe TRBD2 (5 bases). Source material: blood. The source is a man aged 50 or older in good health. CDR3 sequence (DNA): TGTGCCAGTAGTAGAGGGCGCGGGGAGACCCAGTACTTC. This encodes CASSRGRGETQYF.